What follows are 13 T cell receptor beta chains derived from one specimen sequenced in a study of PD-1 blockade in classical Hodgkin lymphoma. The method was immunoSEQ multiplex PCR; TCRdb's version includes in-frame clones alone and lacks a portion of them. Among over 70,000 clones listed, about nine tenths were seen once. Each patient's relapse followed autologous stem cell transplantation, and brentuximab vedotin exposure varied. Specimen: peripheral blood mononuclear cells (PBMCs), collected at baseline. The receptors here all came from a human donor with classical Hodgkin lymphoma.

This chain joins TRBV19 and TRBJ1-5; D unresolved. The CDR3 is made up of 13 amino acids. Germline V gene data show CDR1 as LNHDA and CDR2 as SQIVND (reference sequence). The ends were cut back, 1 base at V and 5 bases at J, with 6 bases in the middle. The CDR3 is CASSIALDQPQHF. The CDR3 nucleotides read TGTGCCAGTAGTATAGCGTTAGATCAGCCCCAGCATTTT.

In DNA, the CDR3 is TGCGCCAGCAGCCAAGTAGAGTTAGCCAAAAACATTCAGTACTTC. Translated, it gives CASSQVELAKNIQYF. The chain is built from TRBV4-1 and TRBJ2-4; D is undetermined. The CDR3 spans 15 residues. Germline V gene data show CDR1 as MGHRA and CDR2 as YSYEKL. V shed 1 base and J shed 0 bases, with 7 bases lying between them.

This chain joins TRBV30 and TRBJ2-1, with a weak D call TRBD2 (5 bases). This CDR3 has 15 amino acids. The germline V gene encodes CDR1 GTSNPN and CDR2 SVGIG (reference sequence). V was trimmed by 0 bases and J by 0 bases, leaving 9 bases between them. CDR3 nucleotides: TGTGCCTGGAGTGTAGGTGGGAGCTCCTACAATGAGCAGTTCTTC. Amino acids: CAWSVGGSSYNEQFF.

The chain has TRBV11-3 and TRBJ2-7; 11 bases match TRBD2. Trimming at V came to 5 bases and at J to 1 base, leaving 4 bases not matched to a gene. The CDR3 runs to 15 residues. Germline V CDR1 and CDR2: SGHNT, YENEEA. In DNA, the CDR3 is TGTGCCAGCAGCCCCGGGACTAGCGGTTCCTACGAGCAGTACTTC. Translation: CASSPGTSGSYEQYF.

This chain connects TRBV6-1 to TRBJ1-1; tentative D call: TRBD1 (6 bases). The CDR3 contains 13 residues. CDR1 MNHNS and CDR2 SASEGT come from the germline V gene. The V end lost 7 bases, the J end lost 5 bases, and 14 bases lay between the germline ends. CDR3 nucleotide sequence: TGTGCCAGCATCGAGGGGGGGTATACTGAAGCTTTCTTT. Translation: CASIEGGYTEAFF.

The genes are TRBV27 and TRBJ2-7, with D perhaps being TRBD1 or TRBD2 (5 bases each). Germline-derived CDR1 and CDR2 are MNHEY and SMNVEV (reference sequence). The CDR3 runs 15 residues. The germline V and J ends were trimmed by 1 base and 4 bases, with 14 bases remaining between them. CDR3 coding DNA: TGTGCCAGCAGTTTATACCGGGGCAGCTTATACGAGCAGTACTTC. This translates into CASSLYRGSLYEQYF.

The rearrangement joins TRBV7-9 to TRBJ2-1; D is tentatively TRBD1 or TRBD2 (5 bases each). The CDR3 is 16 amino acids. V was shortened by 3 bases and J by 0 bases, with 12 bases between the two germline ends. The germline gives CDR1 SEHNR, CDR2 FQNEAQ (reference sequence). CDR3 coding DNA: TGTGCCAGCAGCTTCCTCCGGGACCCCTCCTACAATGAGCAGTTCTTC. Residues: CASSFLRDPSYNEQFF.

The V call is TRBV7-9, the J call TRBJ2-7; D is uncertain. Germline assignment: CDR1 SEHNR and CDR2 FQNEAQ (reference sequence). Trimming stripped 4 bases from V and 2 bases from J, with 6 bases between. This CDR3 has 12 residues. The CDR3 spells CASSSLTYEQYF. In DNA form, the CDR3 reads TGTGCCAGCAGCTCATTAACCTACGAGCAGTACTTC. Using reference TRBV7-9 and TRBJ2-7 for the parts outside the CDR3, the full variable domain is DTGVSQNPRHKITKRGQNVTFRCDPISEHNRLYWYRQTLGQGPEFLTYFQNEAQLEKSRLLSDRFSAERPKGSFSTLEIQRTEQGDSAMYLCASSSLTYEQYFGPGTRLTVT.

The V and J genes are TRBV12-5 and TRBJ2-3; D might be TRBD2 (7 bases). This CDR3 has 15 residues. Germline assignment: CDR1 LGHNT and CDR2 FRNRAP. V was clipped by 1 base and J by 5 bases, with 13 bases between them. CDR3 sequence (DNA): TGTGCTAGTGGTTTGGGACCCGGGGGGCGAGATACGCAGTATTTT. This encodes CASGLGPGGRDTQYF.

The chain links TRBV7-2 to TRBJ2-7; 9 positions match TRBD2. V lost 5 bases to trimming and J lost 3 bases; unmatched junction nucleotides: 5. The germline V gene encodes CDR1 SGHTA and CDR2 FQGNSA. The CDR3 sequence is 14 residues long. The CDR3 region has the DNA TGTGCCAGCAGCGTGCGGGAGGGCCTCTACGAGCAGTACTTC. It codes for CASSVREGLYEQYF.

The CDR3 nucleotides read TGTGCCAGCAGACGACCGCCTTATGGCTACACCTTC. The encoded protein is CASRRPPYGYTF. This chain connects TRBV28 to TRBJ1-2; no clear D. V lost 6 bases, J lost 5 bases, and 10 bases lay in between. The CDR3 extends over 12 amino acids. Germline V lookup: CDR1 MDHEN, CDR2 SYDVKM.

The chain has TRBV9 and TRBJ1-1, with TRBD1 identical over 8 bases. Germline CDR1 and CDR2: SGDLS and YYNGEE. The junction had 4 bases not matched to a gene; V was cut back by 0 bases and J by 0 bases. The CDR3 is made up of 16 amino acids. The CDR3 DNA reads TGTGCCAGCAGCGTAGACAGGGGGTTAATGAACACTGAAGCTTTCTTT. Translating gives CASSVDRGLMNTEAFF. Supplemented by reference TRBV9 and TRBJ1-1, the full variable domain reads DSGVTQTPKHLITATGQRVTLRCSPRSGDLSVYWYQQSLDQGLQFLIQYYNGEERAKGNILERFSAQQFPDLHSELNLSSLELGDSALYFCASSVDRGLMNTEAFFGQGTRLTVV.

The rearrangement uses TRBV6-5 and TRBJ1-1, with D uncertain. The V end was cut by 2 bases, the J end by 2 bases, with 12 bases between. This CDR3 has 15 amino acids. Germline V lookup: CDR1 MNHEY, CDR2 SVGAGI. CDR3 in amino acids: CASSYAEGGNTEAFF. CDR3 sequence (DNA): TGTGCCAGCAGTTACGCGGAAGGAGGTAACACTGAAGCTTTCTTT.